The source of this T cell receptor (beta chain) is a study of tumor-infiltrating lymphocytes in primary liver carcinoma. Study-wide points: It was in tumors, not blood, that the top-250-clone fraction was significantly higher (p = 0.039).

In this sample, this clonotype turned up once. Its cognate antigen is unknown. One end of the junction fails to match germline, which may point to a read error. A constant-region primer served to make TCR beta cDNA from roughly 500 ng total RNA. Sequencing libraries for TCR beta derived from three nested multiplex PCR rounds that used slightly modified ARM-PCR. PCR rounds one and two used TRBV1-TRBV30 forward primers with a C-beta reverse primer for 10 cycles each. TCRdb processed the multiplex PCR reads anew with MiXCR; each CDR3 protein has one entry. The sample shows 95,000 to 100,000 distinct CDR3 sequences, around two thirds of them seen only once. CDR3 length: 14 residues. Germline lookup yields CDR1 SGHAT and CDR2 FQDESV (reference sequence). Co-extraction yielded RNA and DNA from around 20-30 mg of unsorted bulk tissue.

This chain joins TRBV11-1 and TRBJ2-3, with 7 bases identical to TRBD2. The receptor was derived from a woman aged 55-75 years with primary liver carcinoma and hepatitis B virus infection. What was sequenced was liver tumor tissue from sampling region 2. Documented subset: tumor region T2, inferior pole. CDR3 sequence: CASSIRQRAGESLF. CDR3 nucleotide sequence: TGTGCCAGTAGCATAAGGCAACGTGCGGGAGAGTCTCTCTTT.